This record concerns one TCR beta chain sequence. Which antigen it targets is not known. No qualities accompany the bases; no much larger clone lies one base away. The sample is drawn from a study of T cells after yellow fever vaccination (dated by TCRdb to between 2019 and 2020). About the study as a whole: The SMART-Seq v4 Ultra Low Input RNA kit was used to prepare libraries from fractions with low cell numbers. Blood was collected at multiple timepoints before and after primary and secondary immunization, and bulk PBMC replicates and cell subsets were isolated. Bulk TCR alpha and beta repertoires were sequenced longitudinally to track T-cell clones before and after primary and booster YFV17D yellow fever vaccination. Two healthy male donors, one aged 18 to 30 and one aged 30 to 40 years, were included in the cohort. Study-wide conclusions, independent of this receptor: Computational filtering was needed because FACS-sorted repertoires could contain abundant contaminating clonotypes from the bulk population. After the booster, most of the clones that had expanded following primary vaccination were detected again (roughly 97% of CD4 and around 90% of CD8), which suggests that memory was broadly maintained. The study included only two donors, which limits how far the findings can be generalized. A small share of clonotypes was detected in both CD4 and CD8 compartments, with the overlap likely arising from convergent recombination. The secondary T-cell response was weaker than the primary response but faster, peaking on day 5 instead of day 15.

TCR cDNA was synthesized by 5'RACE template switching, through which a universal primer site and unique molecular identifiers were introduced. Priming for cDNA synthesis came from both the TCR alpha and TCR beta constant segments. Libraries were amplified in two PCR steps, with sample barcodes and sequencing adapters added in the second step. Sequencing of libraries was performed on Illumina HiSeq 2500 (2x100 bp) or NovaSeq (2x150 bp). On the study's bioinformatics: Reads were demultiplexed and collapsed into UMI consensus sequences with MIGEC, and V(D)J alignment was performed with MiXCR. Using edgeR on replicate PBMC samples, clonotypes were called vaccine-responding if FDR was below 0.01 and the log2 fold change was above 5 up to day 15. Each bulk clonotype received a CD4 or CD8 identity based on whether the sequenced CD4 or CD8 repertoire contained that clonotype at higher abundance. In TCRdb, the public reads were trimmed at Q25 with fastp and aligned with MiXCR, with productive beta chains retained. Merged by CDR3 protein, the rows form single entries marked with the most common genes and DNA. In this record, the V and J calls reflect TCRdb's handling and not the investigators' own analysis. Across this sample there are 360,000 or so distinct CDR3 sequences, with roughly 10% seen only once. The ten largest clones add up to roughly 18% of the sample.

The germline V gene (reference sequence) yields DFQATT for CDR1 and SNEGSKA for CDR2. The CDR3 numbers 15 residues from cysteine through phenylalanine. CDR3 DNA only is kept here, 45 bases in frame from base 1. V has 2 bases trimmed and J has 8 bases trimmed; junction bases matching no gene number 9. Reading the label with the study, this specimen's treatment or condition is: live attenuated yellow fever vaccine strain. At each blood-draw timepoint, two biological replicates of bulk PBMCs were obtained. PBMCs were isolated from peripheral blood using a standard Ficoll-Paque protocol. TriZol was used to extract RNA from bulk PBMCs, CD4 and CD8 fractions, and dextramer-positive and dextramer-negative fractions.

The sequence was collected from a man aged 18 to 35 who received the YFV17D yellow fever vaccine. Recombination connected TRBV20-1 to TRBJ1-6; 7 junctional bases match TRBD1. Here the sequenced sample was PBMCs, taken on the day of the first yellow fever vaccination. The nucleotides are TGCAGTGCTAGACAGACAGGGACGCGGGATTCACCCCTCCACTTT. This codes for CSARQTGTRDSPLHF.